Each of the 14 T cell receptor beta chains below was sequenced from the same sample in a study of beta chain features in type 1 diabetes. Sequencing targeted expressed TCRB transcripts, as all isolated RNA had been reverse transcribed. The data were produced by immunoSEQ multiplex PCR, yet TCRdb's version contains in-frame clones alone and is incomplete. The table has roughly 100,000 clones, about 26% seen once; the top ten hold approximately 0.5%. The antigens of these receptors remain unknown. Findings and limits, study-wide: Moderate but significant shortening of TCRB CDR3s was recorded in all four CD4+ subsets from Type 1 diabetes patients.

The specimen sequenced was central memory CD4+ T cells from blood. These receptors all come from a woman younger than 30 with type 1 diabetes.

The genes are TRBV4-2 and TRBJ2-1; perhaps TRBD1 as D (5 bases). V gave up 0 bases and J gave up 1 base, with 7 bases separating them. This CDR3 is built from 15 residues. Germline CDR1 LGHNA, CDR2 YNFKEQ. CDR3 nucleotide sequence: TGTGCCAGCAGCCAAGATCAGGGTTCCTACAATGAGCAGTTCTTC. This sequence encodes CASSQDQGSYNEQFF.

This clone was seen more than once but under ten times. The chain is built from TRBV6-5 and TRBJ1-4; possibly TRBD1 for D (6 bases). CDR3 length equals 15 residues. The germline V and J ends were trimmed by 0 bases and 7 bases, with 12 bases remaining between them. CDR1 and CDR2 from the germline V gene are MNHEY and SVGAGI. CDR3 nucleotide sequence: TGTGCCAGCAGTTACTCGTCAGGGGCTGGTGAAAAACTGTTTTTT. This translates into CASSYSSGAGEKLFF.

This clone came up a few times. The chain recombines TRBV11-3 with TRBJ1-2; D ambiguous. CDR1 is SGHNT, CDR2 YENEEA, per germline. V was shortened by 1 base and J by 0 bases, with 3 bases between the two germline ends. The CDR3 has 13 residues. CDR3 nucleotides: TGTGCCAGCAGCTTAGGAGCTAACTATGGCTACACCTTC. This encodes CASSLGANYGYTF.

This clone was seen a handful of times. The V and J genes are TRBV19 and TRBJ1-1; 7 nucleotides align to TRBD1. This CDR3 has 19 amino acids. CDR1 and CDR2 (germline): LNHDA, SQIVND (reference sequence). V trimming: 1 base; J trimming: 0 bases; junction bases outside the gene matches: 14. DNA for the CDR3: TGTGCCAGTAGTATAGGGACGCGGACAGGCGATACCATGAACACTGAAGCTTTCTTT. This gives the protein CASSIGTRTGDTMNTEAFF.

This clone was observed a few times. This rearrangement joins TRBV5-1 to TRBJ2-6, with D perhaps matching TRBD1 (5 bases). The CDR3 extends over 15 amino acids. The germline V and J ends were trimmed by 4 bases and 0 bases, with 8 bases remaining between them. Germline values: CDR1 SGHRS, CDR2 YFSETQ. CDR3 region: CASSADSSGANVLTF. CDR3 coding DNA: TGCGCCAGCAGCGCTGACAGCTCTGGGGCCAACGTCCTGACTTTC.

The CDR3 DNA is TGTGCCAGTAGTATGGTCCAGGGTGGACAGCCCCAGCATTTT. Its protein is CASSMVQGGQPQHF. The chain uses TRBV19 and TRBJ1-5; weak D call: TRBD1 (5 bases). Looked up from germline, CDR1 is LNHDA and CDR2 is SQIVND (reference sequence). Trimming took off 3 bases at V and 7 bases at J, with 13 bases between the two ends. The length of the CDR3 is 14 residues.

This clone turned up a few times. The CDR3 here is CASTRQGSPEAFF. CDR3 in DNA: TGTGCCAGCACCCGACAGGGGAGCCCTGAAGCTTTCTTT. The chain employs TRBV6-6 and TRBJ1-1; the match to TRBD1 covers 8 bases. This CDR3 spans 13 amino acids. The germline V gene has CDR1 MNHNY and CDR2 SVGAGI (reference sequence). J lost 6 bases, V lost 7 bases, and 7 bases had no gene match.

A single count supports this clone. The J gene is TRBJ2-3, the V gene TRBV18, with D possibly matching TRBD1 (7 bases). The V end lost 3 bases, the J end lost 5 bases, and 15 bases lay between the germline ends. The germline V gene encodes CDR1 KGHSH and CDR2 LQKENI. This CDR3 is built from 15 residues. The CDR3 protein is CASSPSGGQGDTQYF. The CDR3 DNA sequence: TGTGCCAGCTCACCCTCAGGGGGGCAGGGAGATACGCAGTATTTT.

This clone came up a few times. J is TRBJ2-1 and V is TRBV11-2; the D is unclear. Germline CDR1 and CDR2: SGHAT and FQNNGV. V lost 3 bases, J lost 0 bases, and 12 bases lay in between. The CDR3 is 16 residues long. The CDR3 DNA reads as TGTGCCAGCAGCTTCACTTTTTTAAGCTCCTACAATGAGCAGTTCTTC. It yields the protein CASSFTFLSSYNEQFF. Full variable domain (missing parts from reference TRBV11-2 and TRBJ2-1): EAGVAQSPRYKIIEKRQSVAFWCNPISGHATLYWYQQILGQGPKLLIQFQNNGVVDDSQLPKDRFSAERLKGVDSTLKIQPAKLEDSAVYLCASSFTFLSSYNEQFFGPGTRLTVL.

This rearrangement joins TRBV5-1 to TRBJ1-5; tentative D call: TRBD1 (5 bases). Germline V gene lookup returns CDR1 SGHRS and CDR2 YFSETQ. V dropped 4 bases and J dropped 6 bases, with 14 bases sitting between them. The CDR3 has 14 residues. In DNA, the CDR3 is TGCGCCAGCAGCCTGGGGCCTAGCGGTCAGCCCCAGCATTTT. It yields the protein CASSLGPSGQPQHF.

This clone has a handful of counts. The same CDR3 arises from other DNA sequences in this sample as well. This chain connects TRBV18 to TRBJ2-3; no clear D. Germline CDR1 reads KGHSH; CDR2 reads LQKENI. V lost 0 bases, J lost 0 bases, and 7 bases lay in between. The CDR3 is 15 residues long. This CDR3 reads CASSPPSTSTDTQYF. In DNA form, the CDR3 reads TGTGCCAGCTCACCACCGTCCACTAGCACAGATACGCAGTATTTT.

CDR3 coding DNA: TGTGCCAGCTCAGAACGGACAGGAGATGGCTACACCTTC. Its translation: CASSERTGDGYTF. The chain recombines TRBV18 with TRBJ1-2; TRBD1 agrees at 7 bases. The germline V gene encodes CDR1 KGHSH and CDR2 LQKENI. V trimming: 5 bases; J trimming: 6 bases; junction bases outside the gene matches: 6. The CDR3 is 13 residues long. The entire variable domain, with the rest obtained from reference TRBV18 and TRBJ1-2, is as follows: NAGVMQNPRHLVRRRGQEARLRCSPMKGHSHVYWYRQLPEEGLKFMVYLQKENIIDESGMPKERFSAEFPKEGPSILRIQQVVRGDSAAYFCASSERTGDGYTFGSGTRLTVV.

This clone appeared once. V usage is TRBV7-9 and J usage is TRBJ1-2, with D tentatively TRBD1 (5 bases). The CDR3 length is 17 residues. The V gene's germline CDR1 is SEHNR and CDR2 FQNEAQ (reference sequence). V shed 1 base and J shed 9 bases, with 24 bases lying between them. CDR3 in DNA: TGTGCCAGCAGCTTAGATAGCCCACAGGCATCGATGGGAAGCTACACCTTC. It translates to CASSLDSPQASMGSYTF. Supplemented by reference TRBV7-9 and TRBJ1-2, the full variable domain reads DTGVSQNPRHKITKRGQNVTFRCDPISEHNRLYWYRQTLGQGPEFLTYFQNEAQLEKSRLLSDRFSAERPKGSFSTLEIQRTEQGDSAMYLCASSLDSPQASMGSYTFGSGTRLTVV.

The chain employs TRBV2 and TRBJ2-3, with 10 bases that match TRBD2. This CDR3 has 14 amino acids. Germline values: CDR1 SNHLY, CDR2 FYNNEI. The junction had 0 bases not matched to a gene; V was cut back by 2 bases and J by 4 bases. The CDR3 region is CASSESGRADTQYF. CDR3 nucleotide sequence: TGTGCCAGCAGTGAAAGCGGGAGGGCAGATACGCAGTATTTT.